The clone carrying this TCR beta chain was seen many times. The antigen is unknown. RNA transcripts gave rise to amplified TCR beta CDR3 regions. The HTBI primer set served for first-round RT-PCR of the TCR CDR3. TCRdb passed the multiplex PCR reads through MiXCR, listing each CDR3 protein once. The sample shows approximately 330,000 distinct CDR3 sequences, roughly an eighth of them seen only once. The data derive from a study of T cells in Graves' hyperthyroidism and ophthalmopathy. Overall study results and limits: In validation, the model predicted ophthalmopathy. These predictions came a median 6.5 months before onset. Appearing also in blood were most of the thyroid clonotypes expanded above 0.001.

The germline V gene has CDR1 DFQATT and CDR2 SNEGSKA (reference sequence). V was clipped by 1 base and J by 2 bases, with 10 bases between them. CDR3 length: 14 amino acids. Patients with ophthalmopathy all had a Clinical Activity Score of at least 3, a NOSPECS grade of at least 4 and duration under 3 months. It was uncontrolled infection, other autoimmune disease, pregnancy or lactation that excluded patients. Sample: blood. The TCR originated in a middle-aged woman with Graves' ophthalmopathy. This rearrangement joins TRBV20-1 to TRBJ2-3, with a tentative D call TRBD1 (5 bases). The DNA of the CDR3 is TGCAGTGCTAGAGGAGGACAACCCACAGATACGCAGTATTTT. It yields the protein CSARGGQPTDTQYF.